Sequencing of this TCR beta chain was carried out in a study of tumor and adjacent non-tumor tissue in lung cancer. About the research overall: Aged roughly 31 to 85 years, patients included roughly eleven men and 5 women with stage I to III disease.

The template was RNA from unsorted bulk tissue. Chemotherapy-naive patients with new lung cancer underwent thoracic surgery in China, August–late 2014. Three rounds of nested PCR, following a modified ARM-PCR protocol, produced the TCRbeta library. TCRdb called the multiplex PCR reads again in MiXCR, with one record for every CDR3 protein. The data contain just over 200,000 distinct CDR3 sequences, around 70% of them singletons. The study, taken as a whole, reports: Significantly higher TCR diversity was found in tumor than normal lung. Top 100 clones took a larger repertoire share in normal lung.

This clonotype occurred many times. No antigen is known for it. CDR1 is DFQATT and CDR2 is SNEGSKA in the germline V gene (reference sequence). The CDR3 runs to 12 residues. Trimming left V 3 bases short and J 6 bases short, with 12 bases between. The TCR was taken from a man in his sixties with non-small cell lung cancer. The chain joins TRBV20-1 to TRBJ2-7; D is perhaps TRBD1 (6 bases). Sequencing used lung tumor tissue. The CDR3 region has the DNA TGCAGTGCTAGTTACAGGGTCCCCGAGCAGTACTTC. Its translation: CSASYRVPEQYF.